This TCR beta chain comes out of a study of blood T cell repertoires in COVID-19. Study-level background: The analysed material was cDNA or gDNA that came from T cells, B-cell-depleted T cells, or PBMCs.

Per the authors' pipeline: Reference gene primers were amplified, and this amplification served to estimate nucleated cell counts. TCRdb's copy holds only in-frame clones and misses some; the assay was immunoSEQ multiplex PCR. V, J and clone size derive from that table, while D and trimming were established from the DNA sequence. The data hold around 13,000 clones, with roughly 80% observed a single time. V dropped 2 bases and J dropped 6; count of bases not matched to a gene: 4. CDR1 SEHNR and CDR2 FQNEAQ come from the germline V gene (reference sequence). This CDR3 region has 15 residues. This clone was recorded a few times.

This TCR came from a middle-aged man with active or convalescent COVID-19. Sequencing input: peripheral blood. The rearrangement uses TRBV7-9 and TRBJ1-1; 12 nucleotides agree with TRBD1. CDR3 loop: CASSLQGQGAAEAFF. For the CDR3, the DNA is TGTGCCAGCAGCTTACAGGGACAGGGGGCAGCTGAAGCTTTCTTT.